This TCR beta chain was sequenced during a study of T cell clonality in common variable immunodeficiency. Each donor provided 5 to 8 ml of heparinized whole blood. This clone appeared many times. Clones were sequenced by immunoSEQ multiplex PCR, and TCRdb holds only the in-frame ones, with some missing. The data show tens of thousands of clones, with none appearing a single time. Material for sequencing was peripheral blood mononuclear cells. The sequence came from a person aged 18 to 75 in good health.

CDR3 amino acids: CAIRRDSFGELFF. CDR3 DNA, as far as it was read: TGTGCCATCAGGCGCGACAGTTTCGGGGAG. The rearrangement uses TRBV10-3 and TRBJ2-2; tentative D call: TRBD1 (5 bases). Read sequence stops 3 residues before the CDR3 end, and the germline J gene provides the missing end. Looked up from germline, CDR1 is ENHRY and CDR2 is SYGVKD. CDR3 length: 13 amino acids. V was trimmed by 6 bases and J by 7 bases, leaving 12 bases between them.